This T cell receptor (beta chain) was observed in a study of STAT3 mutations in large granular lymphocyte leukemia. Whole-study findings and limits: Every T-cell large granular lymphocyte leukemia patient had at least one immunodominant TCR beta clonotype.

Antigens for these TCRs are unknown. The data were produced by immunoSEQ multiplex PCR, yet TCRdb's version contains in-frame clones alone and is incomplete. The repertoire includes about 1,400 clones, 45% to 65% of them detected once, and approximately 40% sits in the top ten. Sequenced material: peripheral blood mononuclear cells. The receptor source for this set is a man in his 60s with T-cell large granular lymphocyte leukemia. Some clones in this sample may be carry-over from other donors' samples.

V and J are TRBV18 and TRBJ1-5; D gene ambiguous. Germline lookup yields CDR1 KGHSH and CDR2 LQKENI. This CDR3 has 14 residues. V gave up 5 bases and J gave up 6 bases, with 14 bases separating them. In nucleotides, the CDR3 is TGTGCCAGCTCATCAACCGTCATCCCTCAGCCCCAGCATTTT. It specifies CASSSTVIPQPQHF. Combining the CDR3 with reference TRBV18 and TRBJ1-5 gives the whole variable domain NAGVMQNPRHLVRRRGQEARLRCSPMKGHSHVYWYRQLPEEGLKFMVYLQKENIIDESGMPKERFSAEFPKEGPSILRIQQVVRGDSAAYFCASSSTVIPQPQHFGDGTRLSIL.